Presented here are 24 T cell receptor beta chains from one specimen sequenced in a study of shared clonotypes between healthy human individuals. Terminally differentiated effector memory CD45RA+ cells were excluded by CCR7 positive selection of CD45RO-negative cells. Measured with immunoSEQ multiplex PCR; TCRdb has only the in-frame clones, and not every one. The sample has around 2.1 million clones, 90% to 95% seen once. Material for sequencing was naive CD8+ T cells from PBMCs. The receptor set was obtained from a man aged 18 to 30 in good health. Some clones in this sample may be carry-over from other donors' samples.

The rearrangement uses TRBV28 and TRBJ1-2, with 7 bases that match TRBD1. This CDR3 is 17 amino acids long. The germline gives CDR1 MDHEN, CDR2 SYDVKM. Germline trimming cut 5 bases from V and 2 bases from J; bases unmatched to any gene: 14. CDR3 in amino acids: CASSPFSILQGNYGYTF. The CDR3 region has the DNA TGTGCCAGCAGTCCATTCTCCATCCTACAGGGGAACTATGGCTACACCTTC.

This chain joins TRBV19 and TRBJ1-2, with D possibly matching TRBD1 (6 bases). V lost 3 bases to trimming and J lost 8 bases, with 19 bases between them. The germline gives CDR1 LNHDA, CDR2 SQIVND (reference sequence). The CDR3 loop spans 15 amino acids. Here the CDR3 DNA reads TGTGCCAGTAGTATCAGGAAGGGACACTCGTCGGGCTACACCTTC. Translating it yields CASSIRKGHSSGYTF.

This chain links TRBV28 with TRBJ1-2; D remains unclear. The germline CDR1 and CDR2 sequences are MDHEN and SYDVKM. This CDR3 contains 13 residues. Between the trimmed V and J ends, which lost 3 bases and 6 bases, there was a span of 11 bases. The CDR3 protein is CASSLAEWNGYTF. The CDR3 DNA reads TGTGCCAGCAGTTTGGCTGAGTGGAATGGCTACACCTTC.

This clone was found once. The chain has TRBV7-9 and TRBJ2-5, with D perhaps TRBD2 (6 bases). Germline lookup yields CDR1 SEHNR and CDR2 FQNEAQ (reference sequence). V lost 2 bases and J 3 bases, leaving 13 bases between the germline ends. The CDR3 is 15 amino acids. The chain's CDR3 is CASSLFGGQKETQYF. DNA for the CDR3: TGTGCCAGCAGCTTATTCGGAGGGCAGAAAGAGACCCAGTACTTC.

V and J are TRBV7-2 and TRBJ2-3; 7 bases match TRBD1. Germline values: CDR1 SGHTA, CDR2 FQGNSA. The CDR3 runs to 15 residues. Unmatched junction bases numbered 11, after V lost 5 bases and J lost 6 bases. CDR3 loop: CASSPGTAVGDTQYF. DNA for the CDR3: TGTGCCAGCAGCCCCGGGACAGCCGTAGGGGATACGCAGTATTTT.

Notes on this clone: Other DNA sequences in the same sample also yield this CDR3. CDR3 sequence reads: CASSIGAGPYNEQFF. In nucleotides, the CDR3 is TGTGCCAGTAGTATTGGAGCGGGACCCTACAATGAGCAGTTCTTC. The chain couples TRBV19 to TRBJ2-1; 7 bases agree with TRBD2. V trimming: 3 bases; J trimming: 2 bases; junction bases outside the gene matches: 4. CDR1 is LNHDA, CDR2 SQIVND, per germline (reference sequence). The CDR3 is 15 residues long.

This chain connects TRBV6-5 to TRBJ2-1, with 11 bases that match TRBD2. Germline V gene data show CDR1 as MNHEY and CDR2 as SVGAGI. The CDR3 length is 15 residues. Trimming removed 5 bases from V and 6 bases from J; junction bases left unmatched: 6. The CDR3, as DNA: TGTGCCAGCAGTCGCGACGGACTAGCGGGCAATGAGCAGTTCTTC. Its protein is CASSRDGLAGNEQFF.

CDR3 in amino acids: CASSPRGFPDTEAFF. CDR3 coding DNA: TGTGCCAGCAGCCCTCGCGGGTTCCCTGACACTGAAGCTTTCTTT. The V call is TRBV9, the J call TRBJ1-1; no definite D call. With 4 bases removed from V and 3 bases from J, the gap between germline ends came to 16 bases. CDR1 and CDR2 (germline): SGDLS, YYNGEE. CDR3 size: 15 residues. The full variable domain, its missing parts supplied by reference TRBV9 and TRBJ1-1, is DSGVTQTPKHLITATGQRVTLRCSPRSGDLSVYWYQQSLDQGLQFLIQYYNGEERAKGNILERFSAQQFPDLHSELNLSSLELGDSALYFCASSPRGFPDTEAFFGQGTRLTVV.

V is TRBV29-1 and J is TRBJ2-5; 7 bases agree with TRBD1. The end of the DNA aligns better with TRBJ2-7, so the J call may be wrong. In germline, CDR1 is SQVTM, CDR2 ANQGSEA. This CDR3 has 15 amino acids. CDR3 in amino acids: CSVVGLGQDIYEQYF. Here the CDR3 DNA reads TGCAGCGTTGTGGGGCTTGGACAGGACATCTACGAGCAGTACTTC.

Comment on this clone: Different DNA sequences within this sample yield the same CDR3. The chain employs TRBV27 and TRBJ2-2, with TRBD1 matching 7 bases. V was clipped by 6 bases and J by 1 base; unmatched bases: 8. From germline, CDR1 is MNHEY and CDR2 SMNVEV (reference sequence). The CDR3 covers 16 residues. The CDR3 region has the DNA TGTGCCAGCAGCCCACCGGACAGGAGGAACACCGGGGAGCTGTTTTTT. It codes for CASSPPDRRNTGELFF.

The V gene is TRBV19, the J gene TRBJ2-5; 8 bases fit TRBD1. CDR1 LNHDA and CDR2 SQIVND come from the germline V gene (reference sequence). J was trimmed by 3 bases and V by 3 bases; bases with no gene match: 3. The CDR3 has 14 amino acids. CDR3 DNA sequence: TGTGCCAGTAGTATGCTGGACAGGGAAGAGACCCAGTACTTC. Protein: CASSMLDREETQYF.

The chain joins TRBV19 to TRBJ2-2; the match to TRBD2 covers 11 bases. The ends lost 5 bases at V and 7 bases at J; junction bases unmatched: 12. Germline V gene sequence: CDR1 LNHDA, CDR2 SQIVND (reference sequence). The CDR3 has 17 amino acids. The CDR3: CASSALIAGGYIGELFF. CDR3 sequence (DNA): TGTGCCAGTAGTGCTCTGATAGCGGGAGGGTACATCGGGGAGCTGTTTTTT.

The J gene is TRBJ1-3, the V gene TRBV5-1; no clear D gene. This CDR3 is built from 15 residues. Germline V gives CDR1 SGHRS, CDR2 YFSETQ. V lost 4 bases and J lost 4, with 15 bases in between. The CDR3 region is CASSPIPRLGNTIYF. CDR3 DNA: TGCGCCAGCAGCCCCATCCCACGCCTAGGAAACACCATATATTTT. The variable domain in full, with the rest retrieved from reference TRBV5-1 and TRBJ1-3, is KAGVTQTPRYLIKTRGQQVTLSCSPISGHRSVSWYQQTPGQGLQFLFEYFSETQRNKGNFPGRFSGRQFSNSRSEMNVSTLELGDSALYLCASSPIPRLGNTIYFGEGSWLTVV.

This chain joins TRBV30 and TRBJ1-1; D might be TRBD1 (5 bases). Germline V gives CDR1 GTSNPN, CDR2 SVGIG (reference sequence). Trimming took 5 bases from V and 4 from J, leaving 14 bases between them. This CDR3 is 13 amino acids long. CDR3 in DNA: TGTGCCTGGCTGGACGGGCAGGGCACTGAAGCTTTCTTT. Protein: CAWLDGQGTEAFF.

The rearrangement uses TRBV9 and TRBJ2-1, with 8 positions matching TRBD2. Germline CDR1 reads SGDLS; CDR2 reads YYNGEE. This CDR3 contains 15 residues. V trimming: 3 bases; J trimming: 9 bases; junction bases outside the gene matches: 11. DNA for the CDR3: TGTGCCAGCAGCGCGGGACTAGGGGGAGGTGCTGAGCAGTTCTTC. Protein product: CASSAGLGGGAEQFF. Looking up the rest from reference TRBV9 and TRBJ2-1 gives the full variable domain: DSGVTQTPKHLITATGQRVTLRCSPRSGDLSVYWYQQSLDQGLQFLIQYYNGEERAKGNILERFSAQQFPDLHSELNLSSLELGDSALYFCASSAGLGGGAEQFFGPGTRLTVL.

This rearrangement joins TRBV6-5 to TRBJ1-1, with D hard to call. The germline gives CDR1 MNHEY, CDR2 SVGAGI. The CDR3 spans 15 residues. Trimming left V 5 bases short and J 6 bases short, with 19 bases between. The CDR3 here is CASSPLNPGHAEAFF. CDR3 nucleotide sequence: TGTGCCAGCAGTCCCCTCAATCCAGGCCACGCTGAAGCTTTCTTT.

The CDR3: CASSPVRGRGYGYTF. As DNA, the CDR3 is TGTGCCAGCAGCCCTGTCAGGGGGCGAGGCTATGGCTACACCTTC. The chain links TRBV7-9 to TRBJ1-2; TRBD1 matches at 8 bases. This CDR3 contains 15 residues. Germline trimming cut 5 bases from V and 4 bases from J; bases unmatched to any gene: 9. Germline V lookup: CDR1 SEHNR, CDR2 FQNEAQ (reference sequence).

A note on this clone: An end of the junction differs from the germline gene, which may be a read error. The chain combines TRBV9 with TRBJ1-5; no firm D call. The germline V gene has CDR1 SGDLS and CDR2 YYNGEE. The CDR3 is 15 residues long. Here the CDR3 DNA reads TGTGCCAGCAGCGTAGGGGATTATAGCAGTCAGCCCCAGCATTTT. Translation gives CASSVGDYSSQPQHF.

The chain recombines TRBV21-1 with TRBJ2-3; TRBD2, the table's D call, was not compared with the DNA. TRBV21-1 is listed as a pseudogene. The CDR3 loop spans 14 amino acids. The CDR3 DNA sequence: TGTGCCAGTCCTACTAGCGGCTGCACAGATACGCAGTATTTT. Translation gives CASPTSGCTDTQYF.

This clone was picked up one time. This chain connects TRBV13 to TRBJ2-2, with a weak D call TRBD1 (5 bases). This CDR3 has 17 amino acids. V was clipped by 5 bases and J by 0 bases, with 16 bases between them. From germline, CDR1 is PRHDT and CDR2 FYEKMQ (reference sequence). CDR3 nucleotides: TGTGCCAGCAGCCCTCGACAGATATTCGCGAACACCGGGGAGCTGTTTTTT. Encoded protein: CASSPRQIFANTGELFF. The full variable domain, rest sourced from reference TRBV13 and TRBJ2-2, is AAGVIQSPRHLIKEKRETATLKCYPIPRHDTVYWYQQGPGQDPQFLISFYEKMQSDKGSIPDRFSAQQFSDYHSELNMSSLELGDSALYFCASSPRQIFANTGELFFGEGSRLTVL.

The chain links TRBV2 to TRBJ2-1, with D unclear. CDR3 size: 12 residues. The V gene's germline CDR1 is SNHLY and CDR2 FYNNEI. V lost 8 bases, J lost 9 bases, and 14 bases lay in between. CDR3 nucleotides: TGTGCCAGCGTCTTTGGAGTCCGTGAGCAGTTCTTC. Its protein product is CASVFGVREQFF.

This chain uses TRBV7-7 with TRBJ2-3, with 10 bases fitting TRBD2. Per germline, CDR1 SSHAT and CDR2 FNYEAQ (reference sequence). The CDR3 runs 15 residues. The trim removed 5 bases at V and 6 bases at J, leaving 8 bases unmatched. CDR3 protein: CASSAGTSATDTQYF. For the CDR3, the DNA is TGTGCCAGCAGCGCCGGGACTAGCGCGACGGATACGCAGTATTTT.

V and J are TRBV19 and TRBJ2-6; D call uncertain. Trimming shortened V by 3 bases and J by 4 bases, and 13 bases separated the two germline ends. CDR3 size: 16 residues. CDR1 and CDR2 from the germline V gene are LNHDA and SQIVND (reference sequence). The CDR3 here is CASSIRRFRGANVLTF. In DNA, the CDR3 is TGTGCCAGTAGTATTCGGCGGTTCAGAGGGGCCAACGTCCTGACTTTC. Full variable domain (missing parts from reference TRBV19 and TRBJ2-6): DGGITQSPKYLFRKEGQNVTLSCEQNLNHDAMYWYRQDPGQGLRLIYYSQIVNDFQKGDIAEGYSVSREKKESFPLTVTSAQKNPTAFYLCASSIRRFRGANVLTFGAGSRLTVL.

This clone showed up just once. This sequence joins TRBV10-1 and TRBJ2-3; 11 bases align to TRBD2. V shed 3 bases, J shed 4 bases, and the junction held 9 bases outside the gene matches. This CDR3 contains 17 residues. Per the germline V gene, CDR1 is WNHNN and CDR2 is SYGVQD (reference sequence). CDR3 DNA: TGCGCCAGCAGTGACCCGGGACTAGCGGAGGGGGCAGATACGCAGTATTTT. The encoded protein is CASSDPGLAEGADTQYF.